This T cell receptor beta chain originates from a study of blood T cells in healthy people across ages. Trimming cost V 0 bases and J 4 bases, with 18 bases left between them. There are 17 residues in the CDR3. CDR1 is MGHRA and CDR2 is YSYEKL in the germline V gene. Details on this clonotype: Its antigen remains unknown.

A J-beta primer mix and a sample-barcoded 5' primer were used in a second PCR of roughly 6 to 12 cycles. Every cDNA molecule carried a tag from a template-switch adaptor bearing 12 random nucleotides. TCRdb passed the 5' RACE reads through MiXCR, listing each CDR3 protein once. Of over 950,000 distinct CDR3 sequences in the sample, roughly half were seen once. The people who gave samples were healthy Caucasians from Russia, aged roughly 6 to 95. Study results and caveats: Estimated diversity across one million T cells was deemed an underestimate. It was found that TCR beta diversity correlated strongly with the percentage of naive T cells.

This clonotype was obtained from an older woman in good health. The chain links TRBV4-1 to TRBJ1-2; possible D gene TRBD1, 5 bases. Material: blood. The CDR3: CASSQDSGILRGYGYTF. CDR3 nucleotides: TGCGCCAGCAGCCAAGATTCAGGGATTCTGAGGGGCTATGGCTACACCTTC.